The TCR beta chain under discussion was sequenced for a study of tumor and adjacent non-tumor tissue in lung cancer. Study-wide background: Patients comprised about a dozen adenocarcinoma, 2 squamous cell carcinoma and 1 small cell lung cancer.

A remark on this clonotype: Antigen specificity is unknown.

A modified ARM-PCR protocol with three rounds of nested PCR amplified TCRbeta. TCRdb reanalysed the multiplex PCR reads using MiXCR and keeps one entry per CDR3 protein. Here the sample spans around 70,000 distinct CDR3 sequences, about three fifths being singletons. Trimming took 6 bases from V and 1 from J, leaving 9 bases between them. This CDR3 has 13 residues. Germline V gene sequence: CDR1 SQVTM, CDR2 ANQGSEA. Findings and caveats of the study: Top 100 clones took a larger repertoire share in normal lung. Significantly higher TCR diversity was found in tumor than normal lung. Patients with more diverse tumor TCRs had worse survival.

This sample's RNA came from whole unsorted tissue. The sequence came from a man aged 45 to 65 with non-small cell lung cancer. The sample taken for sequencing was lung tumor tissue. The rearrangement joins TRBV29-1 to TRBJ1-4, with D unclear. CDR3 DNA: TGCAGCGTCCGGATAGTAACTAATGAAAAACTGTTTTTT. Protein sequence: CSVRIVTNEKLFF.